Listed below are T cell receptor beta chains from one sample, sequenced in a study of T cell responses to AZD1222 COVID-19 vaccine. Only in-frame clones appear in the TCRdb table, and some are missing; sequencing was by immunoSEQ multiplex PCR. The sample lists about 55,000 clones; approximately 84% were seen once. Here the sequenced sample was peripheral blood, taken on day 0 of AZD1222 vaccination. All receptors derive from an adult in good health. CDR3s include the opening cysteine and the closing phenylalanine or tryptophan. D genes are given only for firm matches. Only some rows state a clone size, as once, few, many or a class for expanded clones.

d_call clone_size j_call v_call cdr3_nt cdr3_aa
NA NA TRBJ2-2 TRBV18 TGTGCCAGCTCACCACGAGCGTCGGACACCGGGGAGCTGTTTTTT CASSPRASDTGELFF
NA NA TRBJ1-6 TRBV20-1 TGCAGTGCTAGTAAGGGTGCAAATAATTCACCCCTCCACTTT CSASKGANNSPLHF
TRBD2 once TRBJ2-7 TRBV11-3 TGTGCCAGCAAGGGACTAGCGGATACCTACGAGCAGTACTTC CASKGLADTYEQYF
NA NA TRBJ1-1 TRBV19 TGTGCCAGTAGTATGACACAGCCGAACACTGAAGCTTTCTTT CASSMTQPNTEAFF
NA NA TRBJ1-2 TRBV18 TGTGCCAGCTCACCTCTCGACAGAAATATTAACTATGGCTACACCTTC CASSPLDRNINYGYTF
TRBD2 NA TRBJ2-3 TRBV5-1 TGCGCCAGCAGCCCCCTAGCGGGAAGCACAGATACGCAGTATTTT CASSPLAGSTDTQYF
NA NA TRBJ2-2 TRBV7-6 TGTGCCAGCAGCCTCGGGAGTTCACACACCGGGGAGCTGTTTTTT CASSLGSSHTGELFF
NA NA TRBJ1-6 TRBV6-5 TGTGCCAGCACCCTTGGGAACCTGAATTCACCCCTCCACTTT CASTLGNLNSPLHF
NA NA TRBJ1-6 TRBV12-3/TRBV12-4 TGTGCTCTGGGACGGACCTATAATTCACCCCTCCACTTT CALGRTYNSPLHF
TRBD1 medium-sized TRBJ2-2 TRBV10-2 TGCGCCAGCAGTGATTCCGGGACAGGGATCGCCGGGGAGCTGTTTTTT CASSDSGTGIAGELFF
NA NA TRBJ1-6 TRBV19 TGTGCCAGTAGTCGTCGCCAGGAAAATTCACCCCTCCACTTT CASSRRQENSPLHF
NA NA TRBJ2-5 TRBV5-1 TGCGCCAGCAGCGTGCGGGCGGGCCAAGAGACCCAGTACTTC CASSVRAGQETQYF
TRBD1 NA TRBJ1-6 TRBV5-1 TGCGCCAGCAGCGCCGAAACAGGGGGCGCGGGTTCACCCCTCCACTTT CASSAETGGAGSPLHF
NA NA TRBJ1-6 TRBV5-1 TGCGCCAGCAGCTTGGAGTACCTTCTCGGTTCACCCCTCCACTTT CASSLEYLLGSPLHF
NA once TRBJ2-2 TRBV5-6 TGTGCCAGCAGCTTGTCTTGGAGCGGGGAGCTGTTTTTT CASSLSWSGELFF
NA few TRBJ2-3 TRBV28 TGTGCCAGCAGTTGGAGGGTGGACGATACAGATACGCAGTATTTT CASSWRVDDTDTQYF
NA NA TRBJ2-2 TRBV9 TGTGCCAGCAGCGCTGTTCTAGACCCTTCCCCCGGGGAGCTGTTTTTT CASSAVLDPSPGELFF
TRBD2 NA TRBJ2-7 TRBV5-4 TGTGCCAGCAGCTTGGAGGGAGGGATCTACGAGCAGTACTTC CASSLEGGIYEQYF
NA once TRBJ2-1 TRBV6-5 TGTGCCAGCCTAGACCAAAGCTCCTACAATGAGCAGTTCTTC CASLDQSSYNEQFF
NA once TRBJ1-5 TRBV19 TGTGCCAGTAACAGTGGTTCAAGGAGGGGTTATAGCAATCAGCCCCAGCATTTT CASNSGSRRGYSNQPQHF
TRBD1 NA TRBJ2-7 TRBV28 TGTGCCAGCAGTTCGACAGGGCTAAACACCTACGAGCAGTACTTC CASSSTGLNTYEQYF
NA NA TRBJ1-1 TRBV19 TGTGCCAGTAGTCTTCACCCGGGGGGGGGCACTGAAGCTTTCTTT CASSLHPGGGTEAFF
TRBD2 few TRBJ2-1 TRBV7-2 TGTGCCAGCAGCAAAAGGGGGGGGACTAGCTCCTACAATGAGCAGTTCTTC CASSKRGGTSSYNEQFF
NA few TRBJ1-1 TRBV29-1 TGCAGCGTTGACACTTTGGGTTTAGGCACTGAAGCTTTCTTT CSVDTLGLGTEAFF
NA NA TRBJ2-7 TRBV19 TGTGCCAGTAGTATAATACCAGGGGAAACCTACGAGCAGTACTTC CASSIIPGETYEQYF
NA once TRBJ1-3 TRBV4-3 TGCGCCAGCAGCCAACTTGGGATCTCTGGAAACACCATATATTTT CASSQLGISGNTIYF
NA NA TRBJ1-2 TRBV11-2 TGTGCCAGCAGCCAATTCTTGGGCGGGGGGCTGGGCTACGCCTTC CASSQFLGGGLGYAF
NA NA TRBJ2-1 TRBV6-5 TGTGCCAGCAGTTACGGGGTGACTAGTATGAATGAGCAGTTCTTC CASSYGVTSMNEQFF
NA NA TRBJ2-2 TRBV11-3 TGTGCCAGCAGCAATTTTCGGGAGCTGTTTTTT CASSNFRELFF
TRBD1 NA TRBJ1-6 TRBV5-6 TGTGCCAGCAGCTACGGGACAGGGGGAAACTATAATTCACCCCTCCACTTT CASSYGTGGNYNSPLHF
NA NA TRBJ2-7 TRBV5-4 TGTGCCAGCAGTTCCCCAGTGACTAGTGCCCCCTACGAGCAGTACTTC CASSSPVTSAPYEQYF
NA NA TRBJ1-5 TRBV7-8 TGTGCCAGCACCGAGAAAGAGTACAATCAGCCCCAGCATTTT CASTEKEYNQPQHF
NA NA TRBJ2-7 TRBV6-1 TGTGCCAGCAGTGAAACAGGGACCAGCGAGCAGTACTTC CASSETGTSEQYF
NA NA TRBJ2-7 TRBV19 TGTGCCAGTTCCAGCGCGCCTGACTACGAGCAGTACTTC CASSSAPDYEQYF
TRBD1 NA TRBJ1-1 TRBV6-6 TGTGCCAGCAGTCAGACAGGGTACGGGTCTGAAGCTTTCTTT CASSQTGYGSEAFF
NA once TRBJ2-7 TRBV29-1 TGCAGCGTTGAAGATGACAACTACGAGCAGTACTTC CSVEDDNYEQYF
NA NA TRBJ2-6 TRBV9 TGTGCCAGCAGCTTCGACGGAGCAAGGGCCAACGTCCTGACTTTC CASSFDGARANVLTF
TRBD1 NA TRBJ2-7 TRBV5-6 TGTGCCAGCAGCTTAGACCCGGAGCGGGACAGGGGGGACGAGCAGTACTTC CASSLDPERDRGDEQYF
NA NA TRBJ2-5 TRBV5-5 TGTGCCAGCAGCTTGATTTTATCTTCAGGGTATGGGGAGACCCAGTACTTC CASSLILSSGYGETQYF
NA NA TRBJ2-1 TRBV9 TGTGCCAGCAGCGTAGAACCGTCCCCCTACAATGAGCAGTTCTTC CASSVEPSPYNEQFF
NA few TRBJ2-7 TRBV5-1 TGCGCCAGCAGCTTGGGGGTATCCAGCTCCTACGAGCAGTACTTC CASSLGVSSSYEQYF
NA NA TRBJ1-1 TRBV5-1 TGCGCCAGCAGCCCTGGGGGAGGGAACACTGAAGCTTTCTTT CASSPGGGNTEAFF
NA NA TRBJ1-4 TRBV28 TGTGCCAGCAGTTTAGGGGATAGGCAGGGTGAGGAAAAACTGTTTTTT CASSLGDRQGEEKLFF
NA NA TRBJ1-2 TRBV12-3/TRBV12-4 TGTGCCAGCAGTCTGGGGAGAATGGGCTACACCTTC CASSLGRMGYTF
TRBD2 NA TRBJ2-7 TRBV28 TGTGCCAGCAGTGGCATGTGGGCTAGCGGGAGACACGAGCAGTACTTC CASSGMWASGRHEQYF
NA NA TRBJ2-2 TRBV3-1/TRBV3-2 TGTGCCAGCAGCCAACGGGGCGGGGATAACACCGGGGAGCTGTTTTTT CASSQRGGDNTGELFF
NA NA TRBJ1-4 TRBV25-1 TGTGCCAGCAGTGAATACCGGGGAGGAGGTGAAAAACTGTTTTTT CASSEYRGGGEKLFF
TRBD1 NA TRBJ2-7 TRBV28 TGTGCCAGCAGCCCGGACAGGTACTACGAGCAGTACTTC CASSPDRYYEQYF
NA NA TRBJ1-2 TRBV19 TGTGCCAGTAGAAAACCCGGGACGGAATATGGCTACACCTTC CASRKPGTEYGYTF
NA NA TRBJ2-7 TRBV2 TGTGCCAGCTGGGGTAATACAGAGCAGTACTTC CASWGNTEQYF
NA NA TRBJ1-4 TRBV7-9 TGTGCCAGCAGCCCGACATTAGCTAATGAAAAACTGTTTTTT CASSPTLANEKLFF
NA NA TRBJ1-2 TRBV28 TGTGCCAGCAGTCCACCGGGACCCTTCGGCAACACCTTC CASSPPGPFGNTF
NA NA TRBJ2-5 TRBV7-2 TGTGCCAGCAGCTTAGATAGCGAGAGTATGGAGACCCAGTACTTC CASSLDSESMETQYF
TRBD2 NA TRBJ2-3 TRBV6-5 TGTGCCAGCCGGCTTGGGGGGGGAACAGATACGCAGTATTTT CASRLGGGTDTQYF
NA NA TRBJ2-7 TRBV15 TGTGCCACCAGCCACAGGGTTTTGCCCGAGCAGTACTTC CATSHRVLPEQYF
NA NA TRBJ2-2 TRBV6-5 TGTGCCAGCATTACCGGGACCCCTTGGGGGGAGCTGTTTTTT CASITGTPWGELFF
TRBD2 once TRBJ2-1 TRBV7-9 TGTGCCAGCAGAACCGGGACTAGCGTCGATGAGCAGTTCTTC CASRTGTSVDEQFF
NA NA TRBJ2-7 TRBV9 TGTGCCAGCAGCTTGGGCGGCGGCGACTCCTACGAGCAGTACTTC CASSLGGGDSYEQYF
NA NA TRBJ1-6 TRBV6-6 TGTGCCAGCAGCCCCCGAACGGGGAATAATTCACCCCTCCACTTT CASSPRTGNNSPLHF
NA NA TRBJ1-4 TRBV7-2 TGTGCCAGCAGCCGGTGGGGGGGTGAAAAACTGTTTTTT CASSRWGGEKLFF